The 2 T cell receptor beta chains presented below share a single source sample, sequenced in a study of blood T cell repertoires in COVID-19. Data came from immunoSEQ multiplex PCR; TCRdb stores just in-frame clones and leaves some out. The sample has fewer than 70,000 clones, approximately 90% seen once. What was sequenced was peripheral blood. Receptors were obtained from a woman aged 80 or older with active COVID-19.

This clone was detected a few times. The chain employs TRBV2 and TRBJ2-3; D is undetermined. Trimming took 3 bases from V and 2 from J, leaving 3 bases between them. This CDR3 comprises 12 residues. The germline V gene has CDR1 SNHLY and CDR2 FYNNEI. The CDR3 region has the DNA TGTGCCAGCAGTGAGTACACAGATACGCAGTATTTT. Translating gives CASSEYTDTQYF.

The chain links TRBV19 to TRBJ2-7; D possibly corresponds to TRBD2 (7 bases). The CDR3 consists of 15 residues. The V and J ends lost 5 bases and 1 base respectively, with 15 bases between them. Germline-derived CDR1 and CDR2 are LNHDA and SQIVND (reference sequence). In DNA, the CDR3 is TGTGCCAGTAGTCCCGGGGAGGGGGGTTCCTACGAGCAGTACTTC. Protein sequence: CASSPGEGGSYEQYF. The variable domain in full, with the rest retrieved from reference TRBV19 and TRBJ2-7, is DGGITQSPKYLFRKEGQNVTLSCEQNLNHDAMYWYRQDPGQGLRLIYYSQIVNDFQKGDIAEGYSVSREKKESFPLTVTSAQKNPTAFYLCASSPGEGGSYEQYFGPGTRLTVT.